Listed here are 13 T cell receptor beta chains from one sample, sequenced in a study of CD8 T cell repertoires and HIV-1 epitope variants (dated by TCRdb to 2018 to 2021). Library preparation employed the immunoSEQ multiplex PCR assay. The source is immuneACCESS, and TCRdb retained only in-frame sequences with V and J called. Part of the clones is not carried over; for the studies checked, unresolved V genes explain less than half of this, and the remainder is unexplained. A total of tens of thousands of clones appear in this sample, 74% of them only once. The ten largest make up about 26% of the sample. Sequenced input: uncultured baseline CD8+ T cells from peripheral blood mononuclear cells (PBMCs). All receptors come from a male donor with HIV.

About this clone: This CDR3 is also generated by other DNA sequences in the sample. The CDR3 nucleotides read TGTGCCAGCAGCTTAGTTTCGGGCTACGAGCAGTACTTC. It yields the protein CASSLVSGYEQYF. The chain employs TRBV7-2 and TRBJ2-7; D not resolved. V lost 1 base, J lost 3 bases, and 7 bases lay in between. Per the germline V gene, CDR1 is SGHTA and CDR2 is FQGNSA. This CDR3 has 13 amino acids.

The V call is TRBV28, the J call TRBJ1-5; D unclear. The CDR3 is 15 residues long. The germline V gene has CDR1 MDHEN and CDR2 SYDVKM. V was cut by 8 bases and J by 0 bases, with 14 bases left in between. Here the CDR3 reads CASGFTGSSNQPQHF. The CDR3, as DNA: TGTGCCAGCGGATTCACCGGGTCTAGCAATCAGCCCCAGCATTTT.

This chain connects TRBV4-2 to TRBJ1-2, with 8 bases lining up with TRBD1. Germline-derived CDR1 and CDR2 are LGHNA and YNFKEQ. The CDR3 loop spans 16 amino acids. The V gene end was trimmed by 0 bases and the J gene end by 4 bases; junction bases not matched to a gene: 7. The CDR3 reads CASSQDPRGQGYGYTF. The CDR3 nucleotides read TGTGCCAGCAGCCAAGACCCCAGGGGGCAGGGCTATGGCTACACCTTC.

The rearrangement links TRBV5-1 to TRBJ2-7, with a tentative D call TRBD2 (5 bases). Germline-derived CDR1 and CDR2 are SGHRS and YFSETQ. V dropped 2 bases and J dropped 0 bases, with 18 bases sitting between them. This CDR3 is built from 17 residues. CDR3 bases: TGCGCCAGCAGCTTCTTCCTATTGGCGGACTCCTCCTACGAGCAGTACTTC. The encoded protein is CASSFFLLADSSYEQYF.

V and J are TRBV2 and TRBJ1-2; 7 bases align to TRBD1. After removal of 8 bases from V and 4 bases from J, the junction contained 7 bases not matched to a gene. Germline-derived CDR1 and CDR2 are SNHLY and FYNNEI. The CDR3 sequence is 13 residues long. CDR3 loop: CASLGQATYGYTF. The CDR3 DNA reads TGTGCCAGCCTCGGACAGGCGACCTATGGCTACACCTTC. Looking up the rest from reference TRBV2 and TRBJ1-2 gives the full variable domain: EPEVTQTPSHQVTQMGQEVILRCVPISNHLYFYWYRQILGQKVEFLVSFYNNEISEKSEIFDDQFSVERPDGSNFTLKIRSTKLEDSAMYFCASLGQATYGYTFGSGTRLTVV.

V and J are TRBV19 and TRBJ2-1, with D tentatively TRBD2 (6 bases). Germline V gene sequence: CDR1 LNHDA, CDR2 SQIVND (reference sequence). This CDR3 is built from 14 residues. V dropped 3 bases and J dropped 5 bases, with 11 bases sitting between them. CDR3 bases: TGTGCCAGTAGTATCAGCGGGCCCAACAATGAGCAGTTCTTC. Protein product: CASSISGPNNEQFF.

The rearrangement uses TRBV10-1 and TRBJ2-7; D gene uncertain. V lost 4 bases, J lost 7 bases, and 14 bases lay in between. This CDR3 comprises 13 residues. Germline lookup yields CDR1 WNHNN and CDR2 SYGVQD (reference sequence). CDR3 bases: TGCGCCAGCAGTGCCAGGACGGTGGGTGAGCAGTACTTC. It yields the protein CASSARTVGEQYF.

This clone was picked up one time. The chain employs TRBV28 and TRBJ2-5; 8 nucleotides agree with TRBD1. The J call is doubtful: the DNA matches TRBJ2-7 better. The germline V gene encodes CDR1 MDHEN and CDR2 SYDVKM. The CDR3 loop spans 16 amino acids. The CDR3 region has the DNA TGTGCCAGCAGCCAATCCCGGGACAGGCGTACCTACGAGCAGTACTTC. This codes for CASSQSRDRRTYEQYF.

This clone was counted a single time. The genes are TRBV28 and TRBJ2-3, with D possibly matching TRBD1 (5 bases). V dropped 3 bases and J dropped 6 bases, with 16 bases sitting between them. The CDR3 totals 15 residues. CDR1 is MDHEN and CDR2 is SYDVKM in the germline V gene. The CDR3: CASSLLRGSVDTQYF. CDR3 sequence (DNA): TGTGCCAGCAGTTTGTTAAGGGGAAGTGTCGATACGCAGTATTTT.

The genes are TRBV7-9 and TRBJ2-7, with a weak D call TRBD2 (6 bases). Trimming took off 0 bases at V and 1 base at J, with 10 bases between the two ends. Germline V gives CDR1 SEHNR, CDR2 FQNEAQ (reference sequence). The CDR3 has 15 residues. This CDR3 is CASSLALGGSYEQYF. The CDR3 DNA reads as TGTGCCAGCAGCTTAGCGCTCGGGGGATCCTACGAGCAGTACTTC.

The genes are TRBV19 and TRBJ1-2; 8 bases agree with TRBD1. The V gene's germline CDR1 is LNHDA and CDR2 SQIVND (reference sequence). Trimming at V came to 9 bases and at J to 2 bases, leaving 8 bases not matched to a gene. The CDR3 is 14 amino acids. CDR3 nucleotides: TGTGCCAGCTATCGACAGGGGCCAAACTATGGCTACACCTTC. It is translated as CASYRQGPNYGYTF.

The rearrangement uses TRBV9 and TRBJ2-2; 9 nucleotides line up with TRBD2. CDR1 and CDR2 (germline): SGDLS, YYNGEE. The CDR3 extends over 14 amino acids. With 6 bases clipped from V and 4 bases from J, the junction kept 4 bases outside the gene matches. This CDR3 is CASKTTSGTGELFF. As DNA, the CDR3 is TGTGCCAGCAAGACGACTAGCGGCACCGGGGAGCTGTTTTTT.

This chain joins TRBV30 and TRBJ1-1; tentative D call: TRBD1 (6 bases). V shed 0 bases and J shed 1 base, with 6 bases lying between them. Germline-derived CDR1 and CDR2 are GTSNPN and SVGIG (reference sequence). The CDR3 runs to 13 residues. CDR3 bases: TGTGCCTGGAGTGTGGACAGGAACACTGAAGCTTTCTTT. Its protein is CAWSVDRNTEAFF.